Listed below are T cell receptor beta chains from one sample, sequenced in a study of PD-L1 blockade in urothelial cancer. Sequencing was performed with immunoSEQ multiplex PCR; in TCRdb, only in-frame clones are kept and a portion is missing. Among some 120,000 clones, 86% were seen once, and the ten largest hold about 2.4%. Sequenced material: PBMCs, taken around atezolizumab (anti-PD-L1) treatment. These TCRs come from a man aged 50 or older with urothelial cancer. Both conserved end residues are trimmed from each CDR3. Size values are once, few and many counts, or a class for expanded clones, and some rows have none.

CDR3 | J | length | V | size
ASSYIEREAHNEQF | TRBJ2-1 | 14 | TRBV5-1 | -
ASSYGGGGTEAF | TRBJ1-1 | 12 | TRBV6-5 | once
SAAGLEAF | TRBJ1-1 | 8 | TRBV20-1 | -
AWSPGQGDYGYT | TRBJ1-2 | 12 | TRBV30 | -
ASSPLPSLRTNEQY | TRBJ2-7 | 14 | TRBV27 | -
ASSPGSGSSYNEQF | TRBJ2-1 | 14 | TRBV5-5 | -
ASSLRGSGRANNEQF | TRBJ2-1 | 15 | TRBV27 | -
ASSLTLSGTSSYEQY | TRBJ2-7 | 15 | TRBV19 | once
ASSPRQREFSYEQY | TRBJ2-7 | 14 | TRBV18 | -
ASTTRGTDLGRLGITDTQY | TRBJ2-3 | 19 | TRBV21-1 | -
AWKRGPLLYEQY | TRBJ2-7 | 12 | TRBV30 | -
ASTGTSGIHEQY | TRBJ2-7 | 12 | TRBV19 | -
ASSFGRQGAAEAF | TRBJ1-1 | 13 | TRBV6-6 | once
ASSFKSGTKSYNEQF | TRBJ2-1 | 15 | TRBV7-2 | -
ASSLAGGQNTEAF | TRBJ1-1 | 13 | TRBV7-9 | -
TSSPGDGRDTGELF | TRBJ2-2 | 14 | TRBV1 | many
ASSLGSQGRETQY | TRBJ2-5 | 13 | TRBV7-2 | once
ASSPGTSGPQETQY | TRBJ2-5 | 14 | TRBV7-3 | once
ASSPRTAERPNYGYT | TRBJ1-2 | 15 | TRBV5-8 | -
ASRGVAQGEQY | TRBJ2-7 | 11 | TRBV6-6 | once
SVAGGAGVGTEAF | TRBJ1-1 | 13 | TRBV29-1 | -
ASSFLSGLADDYEQY | TRBJ2-7 | 15 | TRBV28 | many
ASSKSEMNNQPQH | TRBJ1-5 | 13 | TRBV21-1 | -
AWSAMTNNQPQH | TRBJ1-5 | 12 | TRBV30 | -
ASSLGLAENIQY | TRBJ2-4 | 12 | TRBV4-1 | few
ASSPGASGGYNEQF | TRBJ2-1 | 14 | TRBV7-6 | -
ASSNSGDQPQH | TRBJ1-5 | 11 | TRBV7-9 | few
AWSRTDYGGYT | TRBJ1-2 | 11 | TRBV30 | -
ASSLALYGYT | TRBJ1-2 | 10 | TRBV7-8 | -
AISESGLAGETQY | TRBJ2-5 | 13 | TRBV10-3 | -
ASSTSGSEQY | TRBJ2-7 | 10 | TRBV5-6 | -
ASSPWDRGRAGELF | TRBJ2-2 | 14 | TRBV11-2 | -
ASSSPEQGVTDTQY | TRBJ2-3 | 14 | TRBV13 | -
SAHKDNSPLH | TRBJ1-6 | 10 | TRBV29-1 | -
ASSQDRANYEQY | TRBJ2-7 | 12 | TRBV5-1 | -
ASSGGVRNEKLF | TRBJ1-4 | 12 | TRBV2 | -
ASSESPRDGSYGYT | TRBJ1-2 | 14 | TRBV2 | -
ASSLIGTSVINEQF | TRBJ2-1 | 14 | TRBV5-1 | -
ASSQRETSYNEQF | TRBJ2-1 | 13 | TRBV18 | -
ASSFSSYNEQF | TRBJ2-1 | 11 | TRBV6-6 | -
ASSPSGRIYEQY | TRBJ2-7 | 12 | TRBV5-6 | -
ASFSAGSLMDQY | TRBJ2-7 | 12 | TRBV2 | once
ASSLSGVTNEQF | TRBJ2-1 | 12 | TRBV7-9 | -
ASSSGQVDTGELF | TRBJ2-2 | 13 | TRBV5-1 | -
ASSFLSGRATEQF | TRBJ2-1 | 13 | TRBV28 | -
ASSPWRSIQETQY | TRBJ2-5 | 13 | TRBV6-5 | -
AWSVGPTGTGQF | TRBJ2-1 | 12 | TRBV30 | once
ASSPRTTYEQY | TRBJ2-7 | 11 | TRBV18 | -